The 10 T cell receptor beta chains below were found in one sample sequenced in a study of post-analysis software for immune sequencing data (dated by TCRdb to the mid-2010s). These receptors have no identified antigens. Receptor libraries were prepared by PCR. The data were produced on an Illumina HiSeq 2500. To reduce PCR and sequencing biases, unique molecular identifiers were incorporated into the TCR beta cDNA libraries. Through fastp at Q25 and MiXCR, TCRdb rebuilt clones from the public reads, retaining in-frame beta chains. Rows matching on CDR3 protein sequence are summarized as one entry with the most common DNA and genes. This sample lists some 690,000 distinct CDR3 sequences; more than 50% were detected once. The ten largest clones capture approximately 10% of the sample. General conclusions and limits of the study: Patients showed significantly higher frequencies than controls for roughly five TRBV segments, among them TRBV5-6, TRBV5-1 and TRBV20-1.

The sample consisted of blood. These receptors all come from a girl aged 2 to 10 with multiple sclerosis.

V gene TRBV5-1 combines with J gene TRBJ1-1, with a possible D match to TRBD1 (6 bases). There are 14 residues in the CDR3. The germline V gene has CDR1 SGHRS and CDR2 YFSETQ. V lost 4 bases, J lost 3 bases, and 13 bases lay in between. CDR3 protein: CASSRGTVDTEAFF. The CDR3, as DNA: TGCGCCAGCAGCAGGGGGACCGTGGACACTGAAGCTTTCTTT.

The genes are TRBV7-9 and TRBJ2-1; D may be TRBD1 or TRBD2 (5 bases each). This CDR3 comprises 15 residues. Germline V gene data show CDR1 as SEHNR and CDR2 as FQNEAQ (reference sequence). The V gene lost 5 bases and the J gene lost 5 bases, with 16 bases spanning the gap. The CDR3 reads CASSPGPSANNEQFF. CDR3 nucleotide sequence: TGTGCCAGCAGCCCGGGACCGTCCGCCAACAATGAGCAGTTCTTC.

The chain employs TRBV12-3 or TRBV12-4 and TRBJ2-3, with D possibly being TRBD1 or TRBD2 (5 bases each). The CDR3 length is 14 residues. The V end lost 3 bases, the J end lost 4 bases, and 11 bases lay between the germline ends. The CDR3 region has the DNA TGTGCCAGCAGTTTTGGAGGACACGCAGATACGCAGTATTTT. Translated, it gives CASSFGGHADTQYF.

The J gene is TRBJ2-4, the V gene TRBV27, with D unclear. Germline V CDR1 and CDR2: MNHEY, SMNVEV (reference sequence). With 8 bases removed from V and 1 base from J, the gap between germline ends came to 9 bases. CDR3 length: 13 residues. CDR3 coding DNA: TGTGCCAGCGCGTCCGGGGCCAAAAACATTCAGTACTTC. Translation gives CASASGAKNIQYF.

The V call is TRBV7-9, the J call TRBJ2-7; D is ambiguous. The assigned J gene may be wrong: the sequence end matches TRBJ2-4 better. The CDR3 loop spans 14 amino acids. Looked up from germline, CDR1 is SEHNR and CDR2 is FQNEAQ (reference sequence). DNA of the CDR3: TGTGCCAGCAGGGGTACGGCCCGGGTGGACATTCAGTACTTC. Its protein is CASRGTARVDIQYF.

The V call is TRBV7-9, the J call TRBJ1-1, with 7 bases matching TRBD1. CDR1 and CDR2 (germline): SEHNR, FQNEAQ (reference sequence). The CDR3 is 16 amino acids. Trimming cost V 5 bases and J 1 base; bases outside gene matches: 10. Here the CDR3 reads CASSADETGRNTEAFF. Written as DNA, the CDR3 is TGTGCCAGCAGCGCGGACGAGACAGGGCGGAACACTGAAGCTTTCTTT.

The gene calls are TRBV12-3 or TRBV12-4 and TRBJ1-6, with D maybe TRBD1 (5 bases). V was clipped by 2 bases and J by 7 bases, with 9 bases between them. The length of the CDR3 is 14 residues. The CDR3 nucleotides are TGTGCCAGCAGTTTAACCCAGGGCAATTCACCCCTCCACTTT. This translates into CASSLTQGNSPLHF.

The rearrangement links TRBV7-2 to TRBJ1-2; D is uncertain. Germline values: CDR1 SGHTA, CDR2 FQGNSA. This CDR3 comprises 13 residues. Trimming removed 6 bases at V and 7 bases at J, with 15 bases between. The CDR3 DNA follows: TGTGCCAGCAGAACCGTCGGATCCACTGGCTACACCTTC. Its translation: CASRTVGSTGYTF.

The V gene is TRBV7-9, the J gene TRBJ2-5; D not certain. The CDR3 extends over 12 amino acids. CDR1 and CDR2 (germline): SEHNR, FQNEAQ (reference sequence). The germline V and J ends were trimmed by 3 bases and 7 bases, with 9 bases remaining between them. The CDR3 reads CASSLAAATQYF. The CDR3 DNA reads TGTGCCAGCAGCTTGGCGGCAGCGACCCAGTACTTC. Filled out from reference TRBV7-9 and TRBJ2-5, the complete variable domain reads DTGVSQNPRHKITKRGQNVTFRCDPISEHNRLYWYRQTLGQGPEFLTYFQNEAQLEKSRLLSDRFSAERPKGSFSTLEIQRTEQGDSAMYLCASSLAAATQYFGPGTRLLVL.

V gene TRBV29-1 combines with J gene TRBJ2-5, with a tentative D call TRBD1 (5 bases). Germline CDR1 reads SQVTM; CDR2 reads ANQGSEA. The CDR3 has 20 residues. V was cut by 0 bases and J by 1 base, with 27 bases left in between. The CDR3 loop is CSVEDTGARLEGDLQETQYF. The CDR3, as DNA: TGCAGCGTTGAAGATACTGGGGCCCGGTTGGAAGGAGACCTCCAAGAGACCCAGTACTTC.